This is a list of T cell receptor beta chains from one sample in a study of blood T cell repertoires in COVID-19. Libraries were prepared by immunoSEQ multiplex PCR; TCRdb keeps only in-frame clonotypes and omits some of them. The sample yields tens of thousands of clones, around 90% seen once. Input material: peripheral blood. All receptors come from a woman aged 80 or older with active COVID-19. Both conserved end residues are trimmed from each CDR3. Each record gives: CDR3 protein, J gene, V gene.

ASSYAGTMH,TRBJ2-5,TRBV2
ASSLTGGKTVYEQY,TRBJ2-7,TRBV28
ASSLRTGYEQY,TRBJ2-7,TRBV5-1
SVEEGGSEQF,TRBJ2-1,TRBV29-1
ASSWAGGAKDTQY,TRBJ2-3,TRBV7-2
ASSPTGQNSPLH,TRBJ1-6,TRBV18
ASSSGTENEKLF,TRBJ1-4,TRBV2
ASRRGTQGNQPQH,TRBJ1-5,TRBV27
ASSPTGQGENEQF,TRBJ2-1,TRBV18
ASSENPGVPGANVLT,TRBJ2-6,TRBV19
ASVPGTNNEQF,TRBJ2-1,TRBV19
ASSPNGGAGQPQH,TRBJ1-5,TRBV18
ASSPGTSSVIGELF,TRBJ2-2,TRBV5-1
ASSSTSGSGGELF,TRBJ2-2,TRBV5-5
ASSLGTGTYNEQF,TRBJ2-1,TRBV5-4
ASSLRDGGGEQY,TRBJ2-7,TRBV7-2
ASSLDTASGNTIY,TRBJ1-3,TRBV5-1
ASSLAGGAHNEQF,TRBJ2-1,TRBV5-8
ATSDLQDLTGGQPQH,TRBJ1-5,TRBV24-1
ASSHRGGAGTDTQY,TRBJ2-3,TRBV6-6
SVGGVQGIRLETQY,TRBJ2-5,TRBV29-1
ASSIAADYSGNTIY,TRBJ1-3,TRBV19
ASSRLGRGYGYT,TRBJ1-2,TRBV4-2
ASSLVGGRAYEQY,TRBJ2-7,TRBV5-1
ASSLGTTDRVGNTEAF,TRBJ1-1,TRBV18
ASSPSHQGNEQY,TRBJ2-7,TRBV3-1/TRBV3-2
ASSFSGQETQY,TRBJ2-5,TRBV7-3
ASSERSSTEAF,TRBJ1-1,TRBV27
ASSSGTGEDGPQH,TRBJ1-5,TRBV27
ASSLDRAYEQY,TRBJ2-7,TRBV5-6
ASSSSSYNSPLH,TRBJ1-6,TRBV7-2
ASSLSLAGGNTGELF,TRBJ2-2,TRBV4-3
ASSYTGGAMNTEAF,TRBJ1-1,TRBV7-2
SVPPTQWREQF,TRBJ2-1,TRBV29-1
ASSRTGGRTDTQY,TRBJ2-3,TRBV6-5
ASSRPEDRGETQY,TRBJ2-5,TRBV18
ASSTLRGHTEAF,TRBJ1-1,TRBV7-2
ASSYREGPYGYT,TRBJ1-2,TRBV10-2
ASSLAPTGPYGYT,TRBJ1-2,TRBV5-6
ASAKVLALTYEQY,TRBJ2-7,TRBV21-1
ASSIQTGSTEAF,TRBJ1-1,TRBV19
ASSLYRTGGHEQY,TRBJ2-7,TRBV27
ASSLGPSDSYEQY,TRBJ2-7,TRBV7-9
ASSLGTPYEQY,TRBJ2-7,TRBV27
ASSLVGVGTVGNEQF,TRBJ2-1,TRBV7-6
ASSLSTRGAFQPQH,TRBJ1-5,TRBV5-6
ASSSNQGAHGYT,TRBJ1-2,TRBV5-1
ASSLRGDGEQF,TRBJ2-1,TRBV27
ASSVQGREPQH,TRBJ1-5,TRBV18
ALQQGARDEQY,TRBJ2-7,TRBV6-5
ASSLAGRSSGANVLT,TRBJ2-6,TRBV5-1
ASTGTSSFTDTQY,TRBJ2-3,TRBV11-2